One and the same sample provided the 23 T cell receptor beta chains below, sequenced in a study of blood T cells in healthy people across ages. It was with a sample-barcoded 5' primer and a J-beta primer mix that a second PCR of roughly 7 to 12 cycles was run. TCRdb re-called the 5' RACE reads through MiXCR, storing one row per CDR3 protein. The data show roughly 1.7 million distinct CDR3 sequences, with about 35% seen just once and 11% held by the top ten. The sequencing sample was made of blood. The receptors stem from a woman aged 25-40 years in good health.

On this clonotype: A much larger clone differs by one base, so this may be a read error. The chain links TRBV29-1 to TRBJ2-1; no reliable D call. The CDR3 extends over 13 amino acids. Germline loops: CDR1 SQVTM, CDR2 ANQGSEA. V was cut by 6 bases and J by 13 bases, with 22 bases left in between. The DNA of the CDR3 is TGCAGCGTCCCGTCCCAGGTTGGAGAGACCCAGTTCTTC. Translating gives CSVPSQVGETQFF.

This clonotype is a singleton in its sample. This sequence joins TRBV29-1 and TRBJ2-3, with D maybe TRBD1 (5 bases). The CDR3 is made up of 18 amino acids. V lost 5 bases to trimming and J lost 5 bases, with 29 bases between them. Germline CDR1 SQVTM, CDR2 ANQGSEA. CDR3 amino acids: CSVRQGVDMSYGLDTQYF. The CDR3 nucleotides read TGCAGCGTTCGGCAGGGTGTGGACATGTCCTACGGTTTAGATACGCAGTATTTT.

The chain is built from TRBV5-1 and TRBJ2-7; TRBD1 agrees at 8 bases. Germline CDR1 SGHRS, CDR2 YFSETQ. This CDR3 contains 14 residues. The V gene end was trimmed by 0 bases and the J gene end by 9 bases; junction bases not matched to a gene: 8. The CDR3 DNA is TGCGCCAGCAGCTTGGATCGGCAGGGGGCTAGGCAGTACTTC. It specifies CASSLDRQGARQYF.

The V call is TRBV12-5, the J call TRBJ2-5; 7 bases map to TRBD2. The J call is in doubt because the DNA end fits TRBJ2-7 better. Per germline, CDR1 LGHNT and CDR2 FRNRAP. The CDR3 is made up of 18 amino acids. This CDR3 is CASGLAPTTVGRVNEQYF. The DNA of the CDR3 is TGTGCTAGTGGTTTGGCCCCCACCACGGTAGGGAGGGTTAACGAGCAGTACTTC.

This rearrangement joins TRBV5-1 to TRBJ2-7; the D is unclear. The CDR3 is 13 residues long. The ends were cut back, 0 bases at V and 5 bases at J, with 9 bases in the middle. Germline V CDR1 and CDR2: SGHRS, YFSETQ. For the CDR3, the DNA is TGCGCCAGCAGCTTGGTGGTAGGAAACGAGCAGTACTTC. It translates to CASSLVVGNEQYF.

This clonotype occurred once. The V and J genes are TRBV10-3 and TRBJ2-2; 10 nucleotides align to TRBD2. The CDR3 sequence is 15 residues long. Losses at the gene ends were 4 bases for V and 7 bases for J; bases not matched to a gene: 6. CDR1 is ENHRY, CDR2 SYGVKD, per germline. This chain's CDR3 is CAISGGSGRIGELFF. The CDR3 DNA is TGTGCCATCAGTGGTGGTAGCGGGAGGATCGGGGAGCTGTTTTTT.

The table lists this clonotype with many counts. The chain carries TRBV3-1 and TRBJ2-4, with D maybe TRBD1 (5 bases). CDR1 is LGHDT, CDR2 YNNKEL, per germline (reference sequence). The CDR3 has 14 amino acids. V was clipped by 2 bases and J by 3 bases, with 8 bases between them. The CDR3 bases are TGTGCCAGCAGCCAATCAGGGAACAAAAACATTCAGTACTTC. This encodes CASSQSGNKNIQYF.

In DNA form, the CDR3 reads TGTGCCAGCTCACCAGGGGCGATCGGGAACACTGAAGCTTTCTTT. It translates to CASSPGAIGNTEAFF. The genes are TRBV18 and TRBJ1-1; TRBD1 is a possible D gene (5 bases). The V and J ends lost 2 bases and 1 base respectively, with 11 bases between them. Germline V gene lookup returns CDR1 KGHSH and CDR2 LQKENI. The CDR3 spans 15 residues.

A single count supports this clonotype. The CDR3 loop reads CAGTSGITDTQYF. As DNA, the CDR3 is TGTGCCGGGACTAGCGGGATCACGGATACGCAGTATTTT. The chain uses TRBV10-3 and TRBJ2-3; 13 bases agree with TRBD2. Germline V CDR1 and CDR2: ENHRY, SYGVKD. CDR3 length equals 13 residues. V trimming: 11 bases; J trimming: 6 bases; junction bases outside the gene matches: 5.

The V and J genes are TRBV6-5 and TRBJ1-1; D unclear. Trimming stripped 2 bases from V and 0 bases from J, with 13 bases between. The CDR3 runs 16 residues. Germline-derived CDR1 and CDR2 are MNHEY and SVGAGI. DNA of the CDR3: TGTGCCAGCAGTTACGAGGTCACGGCTCTGAACACTGAAGCTTTCTTT. It specifies CASSYEVTALNTEAFF.

This clonotype has a handful of counts. This chain connects TRBV20-1 to TRBJ2-4, with D perhaps being TRBD1 or TRBD2 (6 bases each). The better agreement between TRBJ2-5 and the DNA end casts doubt on the J call. The CDR3 spans 13 residues. CDR1 is DFQATT and CDR2 is SNEGSKA in the germline V gene (reference sequence). This CDR3 is CSASRGPKETQYF. The CDR3 region has the DNA TGCAGTGCTAGTCGGGGGCCCAAAGAGACCCAGTACTTC.

V usage is TRBV5-1 and J usage is TRBJ2-7; TRBD1 matches at 8 bases. V gave up 3 bases and J gave up 2 bases; unmatched junction bases: 4. CDR3 size: 14 residues. Germline V gene data show CDR1 as SGHRS and CDR2 as YFSETQ. In nucleotides, the CDR3 is TGCGCCAGCAGCTGGACAGGGATGACCTACGAGCAGTACTTC. Its translation: CASSWTGMTYEQYF.

The V gene is TRBV5-1, the J gene TRBJ1-1, with D perhaps TRBD1 (5 bases). The ends were cut back, 0 bases at V and 4 bases at J, with 16 bases in the middle. CDR3 size: 16 residues. Germline V CDR1 and CDR2: SGHRS, YFSETQ. CDR3 DNA sequence: TGCGCCAGCAGCTTGGCCTCCTCTAGGGGCGGCACTGAAGCTTTCTTT. As protein: CASSLASSRGGTEAFF. The full variable domain, in which reference TRBV5-1 and TRBJ1-1 provide the parts outside the CDR3, is KAGVTQTPRYLIKTRGQQVTLSCSPISGHRSVSWYQQTPGQGLQFLFEYFSETQRNKGNFPGRFSGRQFSNSRSEMNVSTLELGDSALYLCASSLASSRGGTEAFFGQGTRLTVV.

The V and J genes are TRBV12-3 or TRBV12-4 and TRBJ1-1; D might be TRBD1 (6 bases). Trimming cost V 6 bases and J 10 bases, with 15 bases left between them. This CDR3 spans 12 amino acids. Here the CDR3 reads CASSLRTVSAFF. As DNA, the CDR3 is TGTGCCAGCAGCCTTCGGACAGTATCAGCTTTCTTT.

This rearrangement joins TRBV6-1 to TRBJ2-3; a weak D match, TRBD2 (5 bases). The germline V gene encodes CDR1 MNHNS and CDR2 SASEGT. This CDR3 has 13 residues. V was clipped by 6 bases and J by 3 bases, with 10 bases between them. The CDR3 here is CASRVAPTDTQYF. The CDR3 DNA follows: TGTGCCAGCAGAGTAGCGCCTACAGATACGCAGTATTTT.

The rearrangement joins TRBV20-1 to TRBJ2-7; D is unclear. The CDR3 covers 13 residues. Per germline, CDR1 DFQATT and CDR2 SNEGSKA (reference sequence). V was trimmed by 8 bases and J by 6 bases, leaving 20 bases between them. CDR3 nucleotides: TGCAGTTCCATTATGGCGGCGCCCTGCGAGCAGTACTTC. Amino acid sequence: CSSIMAAPCEQYF.

This clonotype was seen more than once but under ten times. V gene TRBV20-1 combines with J gene TRBJ2-3, with 9 bases matching TRBD2. This CDR3 comprises 16 residues. The germline V gene encodes CDR1 DFQATT and CDR2 SNEGSKA (reference sequence). With V trimmed by 1 base and J by 5 bases, 10 bases remained unmatched. The CDR3 spells CSARVGSGSSRDTQYF. The CDR3 region has the DNA TGCAGTGCTAGAGTGGGTAGCGGGAGTTCTAGAGATACGCAGTATTTT.

V and J are TRBV3-1 and TRBJ2-5, with D maybe TRBD2 (5 bases). The CDR3 extends over 15 amino acids. Germline CDR1 LGHDT, CDR2 YNNKEL (reference sequence). Trimming left V 0 bases short and J 4 bases short, with 12 bases between. The CDR3 DNA reads as TGTGCCAGCAGCCAAGATAGGGCCGGAGGAGAGACCCAGTACTTC. Its translation is CASSQDRAGGETQYF.

This chain connects TRBV7-2 to TRBJ2-5, with 15 bases lining up with TRBD2. Looked up from germline, CDR1 is SGHTA and CDR2 is FQGNSA. Trimming removed 2 bases from V and 7 bases from J; junction bases left unmatched: 14. CDR3 length: 19 residues. Here the CDR3 DNA reads TGTGCCAGCAGCTTACGTAGGACTAGCGGGGGGGGAGGTTACGGGACCCAGTACTTC. It translates to CASSLRRTSGGGGYGTQYF.

V gene TRBV16 combines with J gene TRBJ2-7, with TRBD2 identical over 8 bases. Germline CDR1 and CDR2: KGHSY and FQNENV. This CDR3 spans 16 amino acids. The trim removed 2 bases at V and 2 bases at J, leaving 8 bases unmatched. CDR3 amino acids: CASSQDGSGTTYEQYF. In DNA form, the CDR3 reads TGTGCCAGCAGCCAAGACGGTAGCGGGACAACCTACGAGCAGTACTTC.

This chain connects TRBV27 to TRBJ1-5, with TRBD1 matching 8 bases. With V trimmed by 6 bases and J by 2 bases, 15 bases remained unmatched. Germline CDR1 MNHEY, CDR2 SMNVEV (reference sequence). The CDR3 runs 18 residues. The CDR3 is CASSRTGGGELGNQPQHF. CDR3 bases: TGTGCCAGCAGCAGAACAGGGGGAGGTGAACTTGGCAATCAGCCCCAGCATTTT.

The V and J genes are TRBV28 and TRBJ2-1, with TRBD2 matching over 7 bases. The CDR3 loop spans 15 amino acids. Germline values: CDR1 MDHEN, CDR2 SYDVKM. V gave up 7 bases and J gave up 3 bases; unmatched junction bases: 9. CDR3 nucleotide sequence: TGTGCCAGCACCGTGGGACGGGGGGTCTACAATGAGCAGTTCTTC. The encoded protein is CASTVGRGVYNEQFF.

This clonotype was seen many times. The chain recombines TRBV7-3 with TRBJ1-1; no definite D call. The CDR3 is 13 amino acids. Trimming took off 6 bases at V and 0 bases at J, with 8 bases between the two ends. CDR1 SGHTA and CDR2 FQGTGA come from the germline V gene. The CDR3: CASSSQVNTEAFF. The CDR3 bases are TGTGCCAGCAGTTCTCAAGTGAACACTGAAGCTTTCTTT.